This T cell receptor beta chain was identified in a study of blood T cell repertoires in COVID-19. This clone was detected once. The data were produced by immunoSEQ multiplex PCR, yet TCRdb's version contains in-frame clones alone and is incomplete. The data contain a few hundred thousand clones, around 91% of them singletons. V lost 0 bases, J lost 8 bases, and 10 bases lay in between. This CDR3 has 13 residues. Germline CDR1 and CDR2: GTSNPN and SVGIG (reference sequence). The clonotype originates from a woman aged 55-70 years with COVID-19, enrolled during active disease. The material sequenced was peripheral blood. The gene calls are TRBV30 and TRBJ1-4; D not resolved. CDR3 DNA sequence: TGTGCCTGGAGTGTACAAACGGGGGAAAAACTGTTTTTT. It yields the protein CAWSVQTGEKLFF.